These 11 T cell receptor beta chains came from one sample sequenced in a study of blood T cell repertoires in COVID-19 (dated by TCRdb to the early 2020s). Libraries were prepared through the immunoSEQ multiplex PCR assay. As stored in TCRdb, this immuneACCESS dataset retains in-frame rearrangements with V and J assigned. A fraction of the clones does not appear; measured against another copy, unresolved V genes explain less than half of the discrepancy, and the remainder lacks a known reason. The sample table records 150,000 or so clones; about 86% of these occur just once. The ten most abundant clones make up more than 2.5% of the sample. The specimen was peripheral blood. The receptors were sampled from a woman over 75 with acute or convalescent COVID-19.

The chain combines TRBV11-2 with TRBJ1-1; no clear D gene. From germline, CDR1 is SGHAT and CDR2 FQNNGV. The V end lost 7 bases, the J end lost 2 bases, and 17 bases lay between the germline ends. The CDR3 sequence is 15 residues long. This CDR3 is CASTQRGPTNTEAFF. As DNA, the CDR3 is TGTGCCAGCACCCAGCGAGGGCCGACTAACACTGAAGCTTTCTTT.

The rearrangement joins TRBV5-1 to TRBJ2-7; D is uncertain. This CDR3 has 11 residues. Germline V gene data show CDR1 as SGHRS and CDR2 as YFSETQ. Trimming shortened V by 4 bases and J by 4 bases, and 6 bases separated the two germline ends. CDR3 nucleotides: TGCGCCAGCAGCGCAGGATACGAGCAGTACTTC. Its translation is CASSAGYEQYF.

This clone was found a few times. The chain recombines TRBV6-5 with TRBJ2-7, with D possibly being TRBD2 (6 bases). CDR1 and CDR2 from the germline V gene are MNHEY and SVGAGI. The CDR3 totals 13 residues. Trimming pared 8 bases from V and 1 base from J, leaving 12 bases between. The CDR3 sequence is CASGAGRSYEQYF. In nucleotides, the CDR3 is TGTGCCAGCGGGGCGGGGAGATCCTACGAGCAGTACTTC.

DNA of the CDR3: TGCGCCAGCAGTGAGTACCAAGCTAGCACAGATACGCAGTATTTT. Residues: CASSEYQASTDTQYF. The V and J genes are TRBV10-1 and TRBJ2-3; no clear D gene. The V end lost 1 base, the J end lost 0 bases, and 8 bases lay between the germline ends. Germline CDR1 and CDR2: WNHNN and SYGVQD (reference sequence). This CDR3 contains 15 residues.

The chain is built from TRBV11-2 and TRBJ2-5, with D perhaps TRBD2 (6 bases). Deletions cut 3 bases from V and 4 bases from J, with 15 bases between. Per the germline V gene, CDR1 is SGHAT and CDR2 is FQNNGV. CDR3 length: 15 residues. The CDR3 coding sequence is TGTGCCAGCAGCTTGTTAGCGGAACTTAGAGAGACCCAGTACTTC. The encoded protein is CASSLLAELRETQYF.

As concerns this clone: The junction departs from germline at one end; a sequencing error may be responsible. This chain uses TRBV7-7 with TRBJ2-5; a possible D gene is TRBD1 (6 bases). The CDR3 totals 15 residues. The germline gives CDR1 SSHAT, CDR2 FNYEAQ (reference sequence). CDR3 amino acids: CASSLYDRRLETQYF. The CDR3 DNA sequence: TGTGCTAGCAGCTTATATGACAGGAGGTTGGAGACCCAGTACTTC.

This chain joins TRBV18 and TRBJ2-3, with no clear D. This CDR3 contains 15 residues. V lost 4 bases to trimming and J lost 1 base, with 12 bases between them. CDR1 KGHSH and CDR2 LQKENI come from the germline V gene. The CDR3 protein is CASSHTMERTDTQYF. The CDR3 region has the DNA TGTGCCAGCTCACACACTATGGAGCGCACAGATACGCAGTATTTT.

The chain carries TRBV15 and TRBJ1-5; 8 nucleotides match TRBD1. CDR3 length: 15 residues. J lost 2 bases, V lost 3 bases, and 3 bases had no gene match. The germline gives CDR1 LNHNV, CDR2 YYDKDF (reference sequence). The CDR3, as DNA: TGTGCCACCAGCAGTCTACAGGGGGGCAATCAGCCCCAGCATTTT. It translates to CATSSLQGGNQPQHF.

V and J are TRBV4-1 and TRBJ1-2; D call uncertain. Trimming cost V 0 bases and J 6 bases, with 8 bases left between them. CDR3 length: 13 residues. Germline V gene data show CDR1 as MGHRA and CDR2 as YSYEKL. The CDR3 DNA reads as TGCGCCAGCAGCCAAGAGTTAGTCCATGGCTACACCTTC. It specifies CASSQELVHGYTF.

In this sample, this clone turned up once. The chain recombines TRBV19 with TRBJ1-1; TRBD1 is a possible D gene (5 bases). This CDR3 comprises 15 residues. V lost 3 bases to trimming and J lost 6 bases, with 17 bases between them. CDR1 and CDR2 from the germline V gene are LNHDA and SQIVND (reference sequence). The CDR3 loop reads CASSIGSGSRAEAFF. DNA of the CDR3: TGTGCCAGTAGTATTGGATCAGGGTCCAGGGCTGAAGCTTTCTTT.

This clone came up once. This chain joins TRBV28 and TRBJ2-7, with 7 nucleotides matching TRBD1. CDR1 MDHEN and CDR2 SYDVKM come from the germline V gene. This CDR3 comprises 13 residues. The J segment lost 7 bases and the V segment lost 8 bases, leaving 11 bases of the junction unmatched. CDR3 coding DNA: TGTGCCAGCCGTAGGGACAGCGTTTGGGAGCAGTACTTC. Protein: CASRRDSVWEQYF. Combining the CDR3 with reference TRBV28 and TRBJ2-7 gives the whole variable domain DVKVTQSSRYLVKRTGEKVFLECVQDMDHENMFWYRQDPGLGLRLIYFSYDVKMKEKGDIPEGYSVSREKKERFSLILESASTNQTSMYLCASRRDSVWEQYFGPGTRLTVT.